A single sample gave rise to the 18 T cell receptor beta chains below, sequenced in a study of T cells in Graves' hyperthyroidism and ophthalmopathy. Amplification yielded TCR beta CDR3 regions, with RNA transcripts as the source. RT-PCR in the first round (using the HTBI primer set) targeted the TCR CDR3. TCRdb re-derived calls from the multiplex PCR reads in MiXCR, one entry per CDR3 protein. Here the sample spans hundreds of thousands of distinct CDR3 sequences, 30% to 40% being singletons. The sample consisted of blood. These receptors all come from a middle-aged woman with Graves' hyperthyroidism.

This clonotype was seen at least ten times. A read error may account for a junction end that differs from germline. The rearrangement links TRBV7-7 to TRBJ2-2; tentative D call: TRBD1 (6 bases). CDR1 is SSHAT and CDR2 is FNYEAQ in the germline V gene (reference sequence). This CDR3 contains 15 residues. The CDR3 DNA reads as TGTGCTAGCAGCTTTGGACAGCCCGACACCGGGGAGCTGTTTTTT. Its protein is CASSFGQPDTGELFF.

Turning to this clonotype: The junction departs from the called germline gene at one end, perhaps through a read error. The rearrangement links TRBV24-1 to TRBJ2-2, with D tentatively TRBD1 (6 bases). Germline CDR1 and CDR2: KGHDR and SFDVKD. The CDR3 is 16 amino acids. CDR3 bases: TGTGCCAGCAGTTGGACGGACAGACTGAACACCGGGGAGCTGTTTTTT. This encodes CASSWTDRLNTGELFF.

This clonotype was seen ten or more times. The CDR3 coding sequence is TGCAGCGTTGATACCCGGGACAGGGGCGTAGGTGAAAAACTGTTTTTT. It translates to CSVDTRDRGVGEKLFF. The gene calls are TRBV29-1 and TRBJ1-4; 10 bases map to TRBD1. Germline V lookup: CDR1 SQVTM, CDR2 ANQGSEA. With V trimmed by 3 bases and J by 7 bases, 11 bases remained unmatched. The CDR3 extends over 16 amino acids.

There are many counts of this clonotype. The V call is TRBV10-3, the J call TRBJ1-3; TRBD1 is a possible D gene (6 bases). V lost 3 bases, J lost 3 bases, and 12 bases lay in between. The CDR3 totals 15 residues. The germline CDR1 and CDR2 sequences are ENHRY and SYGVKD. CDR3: CAISESGALGNTIYF. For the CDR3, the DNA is TGTGCCATCAGTGAATCAGGGGCACTTGGAAACACCATATATTTT.

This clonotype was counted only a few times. The CDR3 DNA sequence: TGTGCCAGTAGTATAGGGGGGTATAGGGTCGGCTACACCTTC. Translated: CASSIGGYRVGYTF. The chain carries TRBV19 and TRBJ1-2; maybe TRBD1 (5 bases). This CDR3 contains 14 residues. CDR1 is LNHDA, CDR2 SQIVND, per germline (reference sequence). V lost 1 base and J 8 bases, leaving 14 bases between the germline ends. The full variable domain, with the rest looked up from reference TRBV19 and TRBJ1-2, is DGGITQSPKYLFRKEGQNVTLSCEQNLNHDAMYWYRQDPGQGLRLIYYSQIVNDFQKGDIAEGYSVSREKKESFPLTVTSAQKNPTAFYLCASSIGGYRVGYTFGSGTRLTVV.

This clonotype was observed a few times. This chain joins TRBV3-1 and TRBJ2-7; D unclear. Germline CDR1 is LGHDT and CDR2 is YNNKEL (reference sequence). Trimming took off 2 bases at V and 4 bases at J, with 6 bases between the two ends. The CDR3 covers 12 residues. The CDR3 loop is CASSQRRYEQYF. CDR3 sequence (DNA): TGTGCCAGCAGCCAAAGGAGATACGAGCAGTACTTC.

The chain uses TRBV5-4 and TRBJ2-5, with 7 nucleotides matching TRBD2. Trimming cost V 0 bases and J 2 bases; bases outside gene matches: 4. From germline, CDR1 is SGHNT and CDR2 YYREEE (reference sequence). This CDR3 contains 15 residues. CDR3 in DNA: TGTGCCAGCAGCTTGGGGCAGCGGGGTCAAGAGACCCAGTACTTC. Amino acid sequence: CASSLGQRGQETQYF.

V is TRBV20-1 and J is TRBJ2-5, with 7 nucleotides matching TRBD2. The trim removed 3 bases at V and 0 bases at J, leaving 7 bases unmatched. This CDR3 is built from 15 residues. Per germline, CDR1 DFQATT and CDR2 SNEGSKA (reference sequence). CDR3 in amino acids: CSARGERGNQETQYF. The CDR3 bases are TGCAGTGCTAGGGGAGAGCGGGGAAACCAAGAGACCCAGTACTTC.

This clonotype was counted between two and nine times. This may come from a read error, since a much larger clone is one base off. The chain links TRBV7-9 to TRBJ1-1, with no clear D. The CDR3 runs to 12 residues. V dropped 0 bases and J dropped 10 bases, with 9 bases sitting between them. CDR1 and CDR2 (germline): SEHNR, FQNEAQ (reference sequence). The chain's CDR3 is CASSLAGIGAFF. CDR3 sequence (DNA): TGTGCCAGCAGCTTAGCAGGGATTGGAGCTTTCTTT.

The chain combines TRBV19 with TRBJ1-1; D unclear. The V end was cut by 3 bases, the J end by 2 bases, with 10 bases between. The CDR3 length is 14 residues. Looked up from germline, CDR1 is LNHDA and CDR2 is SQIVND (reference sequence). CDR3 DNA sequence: TGTGCCAGTAGTATGACGGGGATTAACACTGAAGCTTTCTTT. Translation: CASSMTGINTEAFF. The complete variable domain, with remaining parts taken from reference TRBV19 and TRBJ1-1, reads DGGITQSPKYLFRKEGQNVTLSCEQNLNHDAMYWYRQDPGQGLRLIYYSQIVNDFQKGDIAEGYSVSREKKESFPLTVTSAQKNPTAFYLCASSMTGINTEAFFGQGTRLTVV.

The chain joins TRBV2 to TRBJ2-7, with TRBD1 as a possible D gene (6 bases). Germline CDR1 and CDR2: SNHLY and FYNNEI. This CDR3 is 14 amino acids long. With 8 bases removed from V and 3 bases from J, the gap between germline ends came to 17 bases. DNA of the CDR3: TGTGCCAGCTCACAACAGGGTTACATCTACGAGCAGTACTTC. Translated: CASSQQGYIYEQYF.

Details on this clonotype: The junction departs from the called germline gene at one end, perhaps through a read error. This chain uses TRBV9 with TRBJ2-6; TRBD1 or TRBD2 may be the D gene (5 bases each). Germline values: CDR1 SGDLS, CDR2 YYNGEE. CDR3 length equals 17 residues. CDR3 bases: TGTGCCAGCAGCGTAGAAGGTCAGGCAGCCGGGGCCAGCGTCCTGACTTTC. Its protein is CASSVEGQAAGASVLTF.

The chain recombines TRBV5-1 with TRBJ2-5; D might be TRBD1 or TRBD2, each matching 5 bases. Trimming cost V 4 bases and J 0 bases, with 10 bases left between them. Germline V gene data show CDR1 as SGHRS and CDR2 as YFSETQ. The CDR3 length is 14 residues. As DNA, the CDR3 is TGCGCCAGCAGCGGGACCCTGTACCAAGAGACCCAGTACTTC. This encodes CASSGTLYQETQYF.

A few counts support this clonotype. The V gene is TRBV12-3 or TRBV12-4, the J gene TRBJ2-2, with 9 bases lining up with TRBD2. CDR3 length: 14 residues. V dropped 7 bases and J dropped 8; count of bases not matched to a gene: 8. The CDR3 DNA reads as TGTGCCAGCACCATAGCGGGAGCTGGAGGGGAGCTGTTTTTT. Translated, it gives CASTIAGAGGELFF.

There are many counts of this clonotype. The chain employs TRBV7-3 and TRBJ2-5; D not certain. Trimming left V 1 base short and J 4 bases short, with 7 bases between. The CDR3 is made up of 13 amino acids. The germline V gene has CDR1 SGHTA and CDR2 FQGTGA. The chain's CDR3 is CASSLSDGETQYF. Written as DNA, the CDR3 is TGTGCCAGCAGCTTAAGTGATGGAGAGACCCAGTACTTC.

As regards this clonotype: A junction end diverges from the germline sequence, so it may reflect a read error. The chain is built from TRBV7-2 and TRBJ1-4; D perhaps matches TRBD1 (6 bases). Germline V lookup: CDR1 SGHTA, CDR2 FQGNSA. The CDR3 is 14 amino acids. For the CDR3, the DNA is TGTGCCAGCAGCCCAGGGGCCTTTAATGAAGAACTGTTTTTT. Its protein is CASSPGAFNEELFF. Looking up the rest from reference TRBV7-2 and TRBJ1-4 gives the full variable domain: GAGVSQSPSNKVTEKGKDVELRCDPISGHTALYWYRQSLGQGLEFLIYFQGNSAPDKSGLPSDRFSAERTGGSVSTLTIQRTQQEDSAVYLCASSPGAFNEELFFGSGTQLSVL.

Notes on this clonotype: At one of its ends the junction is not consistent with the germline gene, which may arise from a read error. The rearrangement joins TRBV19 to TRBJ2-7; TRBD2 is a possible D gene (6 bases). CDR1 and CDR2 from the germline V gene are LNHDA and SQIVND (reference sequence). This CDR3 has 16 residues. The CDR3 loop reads CASSQDLAGSTYEQYF. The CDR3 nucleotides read TGTGCCAGCAGCCAAGATCTTGCCGGGAGTACGTACGAGCAGTATTTC.

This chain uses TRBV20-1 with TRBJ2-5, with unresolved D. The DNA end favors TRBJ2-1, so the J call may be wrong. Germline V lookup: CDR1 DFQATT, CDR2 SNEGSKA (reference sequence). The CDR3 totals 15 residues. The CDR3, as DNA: TGCAGTGCTAGAGATAGAAACGCCTTCGGGAATGAGCAGTTCTTC. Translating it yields CSARDRNAFGNEQFF.